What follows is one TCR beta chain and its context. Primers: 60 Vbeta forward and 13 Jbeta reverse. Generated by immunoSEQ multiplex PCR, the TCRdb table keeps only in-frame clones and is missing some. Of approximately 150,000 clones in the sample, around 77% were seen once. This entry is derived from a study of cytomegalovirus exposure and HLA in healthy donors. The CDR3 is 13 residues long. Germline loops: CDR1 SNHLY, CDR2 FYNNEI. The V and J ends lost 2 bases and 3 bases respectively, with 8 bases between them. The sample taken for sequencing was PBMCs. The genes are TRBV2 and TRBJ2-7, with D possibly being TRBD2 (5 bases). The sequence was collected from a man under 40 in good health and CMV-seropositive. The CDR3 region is CASSEWEYYEQYF. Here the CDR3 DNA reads TGTGCCAGCAGTGAATGGGAGTACTACGAGCAGTACTTC.